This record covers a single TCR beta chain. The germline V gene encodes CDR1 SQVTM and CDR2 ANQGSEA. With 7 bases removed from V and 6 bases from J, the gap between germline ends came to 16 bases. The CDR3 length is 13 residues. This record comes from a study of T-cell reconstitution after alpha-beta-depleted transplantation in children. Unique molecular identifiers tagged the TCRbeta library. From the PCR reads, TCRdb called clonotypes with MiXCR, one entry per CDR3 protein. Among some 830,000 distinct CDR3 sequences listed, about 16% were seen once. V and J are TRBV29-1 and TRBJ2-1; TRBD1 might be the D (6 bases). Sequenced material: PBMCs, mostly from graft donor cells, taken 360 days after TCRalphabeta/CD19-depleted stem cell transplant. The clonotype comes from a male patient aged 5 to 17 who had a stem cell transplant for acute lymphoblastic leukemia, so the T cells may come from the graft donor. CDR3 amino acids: CSAATGLGNEQFF. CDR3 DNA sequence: TGCAGCGCCGCCACAGGGTTGGGCAATGAGCAGTTCTTC.